The present TCR beta chain was sequenced within a study of sequential checkpoint blockade in melanoma. Study background: Patients were randomized 1:1 to nivolumab-then-ipilimumab or ipilimumab-then-nivolumab first-line. After both sequences, patients received maintenance nivolumab.

As to treatment: randomized to nivolumab then ipilimumab (arm A) or the reverse (arm B). No patient had prior DNA-damaging chemotherapy. Sorted cells were live CD3+CD8+, lacking CD19 and CD56, from PBMCs. The V segment lost 0 bases and the J segment 6 bases; nucleotides outside the gene matches: 3. CDR3 size: 15 residues. From germline, CDR1 is SGHRS and CDR2 YFSETQ. Some clones are missing from TCRdb's copy, which holds only in-frame ones; the method was immunoSEQ multiplex PCR. This repertoire shows 13,000 or so clones, around half found once; its top ten account for 15% to 20%. This TCR derives from a human donor with melanoma. The chain recombines TRBV5-1 with TRBJ2-1; 10 nucleotides agree with TRBD1. The sample consisted of CD8+ T cells sorted from blood (inferred from file names), taken from a patient given nivolumab and ipilimumab in sequence. The chain's CDR3 is CASSLGQGAGNEQFF. The CDR3 coding sequence is TGCGCCAGCAGCTTGGGACAGGGGGCCGGCAATGAGCAGTTCTTC.